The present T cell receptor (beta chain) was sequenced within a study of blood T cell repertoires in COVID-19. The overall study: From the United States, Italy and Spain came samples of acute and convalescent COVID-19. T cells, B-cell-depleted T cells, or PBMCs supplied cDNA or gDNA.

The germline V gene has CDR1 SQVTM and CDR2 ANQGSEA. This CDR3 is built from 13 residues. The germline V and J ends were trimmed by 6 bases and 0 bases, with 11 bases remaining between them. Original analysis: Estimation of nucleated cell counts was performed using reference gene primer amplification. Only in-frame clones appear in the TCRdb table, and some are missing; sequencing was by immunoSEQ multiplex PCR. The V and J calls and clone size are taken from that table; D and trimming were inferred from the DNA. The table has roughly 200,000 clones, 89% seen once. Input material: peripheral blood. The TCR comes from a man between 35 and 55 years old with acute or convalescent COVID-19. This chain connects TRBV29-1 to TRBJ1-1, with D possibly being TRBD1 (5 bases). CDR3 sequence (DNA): TGCAGCGTCTCCACAGGAATGAACACTGAAGCTTTCTTT. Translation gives CSVSTGMNTEAFF. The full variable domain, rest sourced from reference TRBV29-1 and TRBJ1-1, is SAVISQKPSRDICQRGTSLTIQCQVDSQVTMMFWYRQQPGQSLTLIATANQGSEATYESGFVIDKFPISRPNLTFSTLTVSNMSPEDSSIYLCSVSTGMNTEAFFGQGTRLTVV.